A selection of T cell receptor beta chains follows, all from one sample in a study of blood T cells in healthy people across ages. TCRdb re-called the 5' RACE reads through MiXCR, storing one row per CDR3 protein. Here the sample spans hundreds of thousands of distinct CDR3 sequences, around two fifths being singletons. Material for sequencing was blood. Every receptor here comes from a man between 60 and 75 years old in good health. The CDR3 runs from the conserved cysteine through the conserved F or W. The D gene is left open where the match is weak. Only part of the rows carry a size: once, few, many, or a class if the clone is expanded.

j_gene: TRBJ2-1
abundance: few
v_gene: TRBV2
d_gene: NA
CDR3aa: CASPSRGSSSYNEQFF
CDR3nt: TGTGCCAGCCCCTCAAGGGGTTCAAGCTCCTACAATGAGCAGTTCTTC

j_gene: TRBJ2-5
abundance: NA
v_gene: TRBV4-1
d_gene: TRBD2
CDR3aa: CASSHREVALAGDQETQYF
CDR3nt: TGCGCCAGCAGCCACAGAGAGGTAGCACTAGCGGGGGACCAAGAGACCCAGTACTTC

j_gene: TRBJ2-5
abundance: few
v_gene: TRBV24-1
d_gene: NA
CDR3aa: CATSDLADGTQYF
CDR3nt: TGTGCCACCAGTGATTTGGCTGACGGGACCCAGTACTTC

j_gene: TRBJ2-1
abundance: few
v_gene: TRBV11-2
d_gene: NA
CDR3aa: CASSFSFYNEQFF
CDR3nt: TGTGCCAGCAGCTTTTCCTTTTACAATGAGCAGTTCTTC

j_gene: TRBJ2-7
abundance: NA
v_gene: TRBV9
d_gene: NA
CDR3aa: CASSVTPDYEQYF
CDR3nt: TGTGCCAGCAGCGTAACTCCGGATTACGAGCAGTACTTC

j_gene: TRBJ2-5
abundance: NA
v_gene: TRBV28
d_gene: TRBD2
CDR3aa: CASSLYRLAGEETQYF
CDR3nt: TGTGCCAGCAGTTTATATCGACTAGCGGGGGAAGAGACCCAGTACTTC

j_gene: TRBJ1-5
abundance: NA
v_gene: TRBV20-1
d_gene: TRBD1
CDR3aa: CSAALGQGGNQPQHF
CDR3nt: TGCAGTGCTGCGCTCGGACAGGGCGGCAATCAGCCCCAGCATTTT

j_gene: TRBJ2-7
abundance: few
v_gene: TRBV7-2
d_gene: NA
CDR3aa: CASSLDRRGHRAVQYF
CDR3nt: TGTGCCAGCAGCTTAGATCGCAGGGGCCACCGAGCGGTGCAGTACTTC

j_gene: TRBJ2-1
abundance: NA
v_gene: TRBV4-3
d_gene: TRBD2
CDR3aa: CASSQGSGGNNEQFF
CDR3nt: TGCGCCAGCAGCCAAGGCAGCGGGGGGAACAATGAGCAGTTCTTC

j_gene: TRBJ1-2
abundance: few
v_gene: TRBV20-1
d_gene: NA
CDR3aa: CSASTTTVKNYGYTF
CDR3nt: TGCAGTGCAAGTACCACCACCGTGAAGAACTATGGCTACACCTTC

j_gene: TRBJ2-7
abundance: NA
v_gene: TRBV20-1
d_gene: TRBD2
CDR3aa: CSARSGRGVEQYF
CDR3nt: TGCAGTGCCCGCTCCGGGCGGGGGGTCGAGCAGTACTTC

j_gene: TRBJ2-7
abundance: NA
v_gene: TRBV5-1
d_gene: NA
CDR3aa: CASSLRSEPTYEQYF
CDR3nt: TGCGCCAGCAGCTTGCGGTCAGAGCCCACCTACGAGCAGTACTTC

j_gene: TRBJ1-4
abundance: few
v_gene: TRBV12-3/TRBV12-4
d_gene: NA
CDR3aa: CASSRGRREKLFF
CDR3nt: TGTGCCAGCAGTCGGGGGCGACGGGAAAAACTGTTTTTT

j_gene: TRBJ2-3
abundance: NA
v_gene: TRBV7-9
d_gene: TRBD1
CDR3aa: CASSFPTGGNADTQYF
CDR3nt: TGTGCCAGCAGCTTTCCGACAGGGGGCAATGCAGATACGCAGTATTTT

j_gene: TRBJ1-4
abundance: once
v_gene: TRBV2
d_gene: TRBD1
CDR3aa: CASSHTDRENEKLFF
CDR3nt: TGTGCCAGCAGCCACACCGACAGGGAAAATGAAAAACTGTTTTTT

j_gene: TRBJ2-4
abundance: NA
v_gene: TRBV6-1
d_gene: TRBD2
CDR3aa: CASSEGLAGGDIQYF
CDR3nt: TGTGCCAGCAGTGAGGGACTAGCGGGGGGGGACATTCAGTACTTC